This T cell receptor beta chain emerged from a study of response to subunit inactivated influenza vaccine. TCRdb analysed the RT-PCR reads with MiXCR anew, one entry per CDR3 protein. Of about 540,000 distinct CDR3 sequences listed, roughly 25% are singletons. Germline loops: CDR1 LGHDT, CDR2 YNNKEL (reference sequence). The V gene lost 2 bases and the J gene lost 0 bases, with 8 bases spanning the gap. The CDR3 is 14 amino acids. The same data also went into a second study, on T cells expressing NK-cell markers. That study adds: 5'RACE template switching with UMIs produced the TCR beta cDNA.

The sequence came from a man between 45 and 60 years old who received an inactivated influenza vaccine. J is TRBJ2-7 and V is TRBV3-1; either TRBD1 or TRBD2 may fit D (5 bases each). The sample consisted of CD4+ T cells sorted from PBMCs, taken about 13 days after vaccination. CDR3: CASSQNGASYEQYF. The DNA for the CDR3 is TGTGCCAGCAGCCAAAACGGGGCCTCCTACGAGCAGTACTTC.